A single sample gave rise to the 8 T cell receptor beta chains below, sequenced in a study of shared clonotypes between healthy human individuals. Sequencing used immunoSEQ multiplex PCR; TCRdb keeps in-frame clones, though not all of them. The sample shows about 110,000 clones, approximately 70% of them seen only once. Sequencing was done on a sample of memory CD8+ T cells sorted from blood. Sample subset: CD45RO+ cells pooled with CCR7-negative TemRA cells. These receptors were collected from a woman aged 25 to 45 in good health.

This chain links TRBV7-9 with TRBJ1-1; TRBD1 matches 7 bases. Per germline, CDR1 SEHNR and CDR2 FQNEAQ (reference sequence). Trimming cost V 4 bases and J 1 base; bases outside gene matches: 9. The CDR3 is made up of 16 amino acids. This CDR3 is CASSSTGVGRNTEAFF. The CDR3 DNA follows: TGTGCCAGCAGCTCCACAGGGGTTGGGAGGAACACTGAAGCTTTCTTT.

The chain couples TRBV7-2 to TRBJ2-7, with D unclear. Germline V gene data show CDR1 as SGHTA and CDR2 as FQGNSA. Trimming removed 4 bases at V and 3 bases at J, with 10 bases between. The CDR3 spans 13 residues. This chain's CDR3 is CASSSQLGYEQYF. In DNA form, the CDR3 reads TGTGCCAGCAGCTCCCAACTTGGCTACGAGCAGTACTTC.

J is TRBJ1-3 and V is TRBV5-1, with a tentative D call TRBD1 (5 bases). V was clipped by 0 bases and J by 7 bases, with 14 bases between them. Germline loops: CDR1 SGHRS, CDR2 YFSETQ. The CDR3 has 15 amino acids. The CDR3 DNA reads as TGCGCCAGCAGCTTGGCCCTTCGGGGGGGTAACACCATATATTTT. Residues: CASSLALRGGNTIYF.

This clone was picked up a small number of times. The J gene is TRBJ1-4, the V gene TRBV6-1; TRBD1 is a possible D gene (5 bases). Germline CDR1 is MNHNS and CDR2 is SASEGT. Trimming pared 2 bases from V and 7 bases from J, leaving 17 bases between. The CDR3 covers 16 residues. The CDR3 nucleotides are TGTGCCAGCAGTGAACGGGAGGGGCGTTTGGGTGAAAAACTGTTTTTT. It encodes CASSEREGRLGEKLFF.

The chain combines TRBV6-4 with TRBJ2-2; D perhaps matches TRBD2 (6 bases). Germline loops: CDR1 MRHNA, CDR2 SNTAGT. V lost 0 bases to trimming and J lost 7 bases, with 9 bases between them. This CDR3 contains 14 residues. This CDR3 is CASSDSTEGGELFF. The CDR3 nucleotides read TGTGCCAGCAGTGACTCGACGGAGGGCGGGGAGCTGTTTTTT.

The rearrangement uses TRBV9 and TRBJ1-2; 7 nucleotides agree with TRBD1. V was pared by 4 bases and J by 6 bases, with 9 bases of the junction left unmatched. The V gene's germline CDR1 is SGDLS and CDR2 YYNGEE. The length of the CDR3 is 14 residues. CDR3 sequence reads: CASSFQGEWDGYTF. The CDR3, as DNA: TGTGCCAGCAGCTTTCAGGGGGAGTGGGATGGCTACACCTTC.

The chain carries TRBV11-2 and TRBJ2-4, with D perhaps matching TRBD2 (6 bases). The CDR3 length is 19 residues. Germline values: CDR1 SGHAT, CDR2 FQNNGV. V was trimmed by 7 bases and J by 0 bases, leaving 25 bases between them. The CDR3 here is CASKVRASAKALAKNIQYF. The CDR3 bases are TGTGCCAGCAAGGTCCGGGCTAGCGCAAAAGCATTAGCCAAAAACATTCAGTACTTC. Full variable domain (remainder filled in from reference TRBV11-2 and TRBJ2-4): EAGVAQSPRYKIIEKRQSVAFWCNPISGHATLYWYQQILGQGPKLLIQFQNNGVVDDSQLPKDRFSAERLKGVDSTLKIQPAKLEDSAVYLCASKVRASAKALAKNIQYFGAGTRLSVL.

V gene TRBV10-2 combines with J gene TRBJ2-1; a weak D match, TRBD2 (5 bases). V was cut by 2 bases and J by 6 bases, with 11 bases left in between. The CDR3 consists of 14 residues. CDR1 is WSHSY and CDR2 is SAAADI in the germline V gene. The CDR3 reads CASSEPGLSNEQFF. The CDR3 DNA reads as TGCGCCAGCAGTGAGCCCGGACTTTCCAATGAGCAGTTCTTC.